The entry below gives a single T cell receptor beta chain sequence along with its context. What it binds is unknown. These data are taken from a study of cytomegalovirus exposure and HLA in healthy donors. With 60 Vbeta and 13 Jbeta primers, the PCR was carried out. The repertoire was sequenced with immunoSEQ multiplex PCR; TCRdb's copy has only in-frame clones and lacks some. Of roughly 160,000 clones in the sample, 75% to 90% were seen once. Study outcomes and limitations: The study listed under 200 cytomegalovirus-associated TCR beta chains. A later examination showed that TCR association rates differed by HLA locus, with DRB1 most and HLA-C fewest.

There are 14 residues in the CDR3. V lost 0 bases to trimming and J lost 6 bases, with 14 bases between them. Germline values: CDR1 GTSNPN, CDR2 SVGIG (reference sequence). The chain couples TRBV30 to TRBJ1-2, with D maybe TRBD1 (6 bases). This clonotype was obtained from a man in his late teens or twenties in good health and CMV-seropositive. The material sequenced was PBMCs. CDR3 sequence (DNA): TGTGCCTGGAGTGTACCGGGCAGGGGCCATGGCTACACCTTC. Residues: CAWSVPGRGHGYTF.